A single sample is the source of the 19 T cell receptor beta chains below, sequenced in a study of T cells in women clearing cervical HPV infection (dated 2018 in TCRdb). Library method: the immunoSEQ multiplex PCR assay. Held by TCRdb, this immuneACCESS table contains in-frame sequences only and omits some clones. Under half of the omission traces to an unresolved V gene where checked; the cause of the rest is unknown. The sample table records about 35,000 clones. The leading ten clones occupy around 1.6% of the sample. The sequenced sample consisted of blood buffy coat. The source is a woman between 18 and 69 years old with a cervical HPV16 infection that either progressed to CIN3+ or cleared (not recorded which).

CDR3 residues: CASGRGASGNTIYF. Partial CDR3 DNA: TGTGCCAGCGGGAGGGGCGCCTCTGGAAACACC. V is TRBV7-3 and J is TRBJ1-3; weak D call: TRBD1 (5 bases). Sequencing ends 3 residues short of the CDR3 end; the germline J gene provides the rest. Germline V gene data show CDR1 as SGHTA and CDR2 as FQGTGA. With 8 bases removed from V and 0 bases from J, the gap between germline ends came to 11 bases. This CDR3 contains 14 residues.

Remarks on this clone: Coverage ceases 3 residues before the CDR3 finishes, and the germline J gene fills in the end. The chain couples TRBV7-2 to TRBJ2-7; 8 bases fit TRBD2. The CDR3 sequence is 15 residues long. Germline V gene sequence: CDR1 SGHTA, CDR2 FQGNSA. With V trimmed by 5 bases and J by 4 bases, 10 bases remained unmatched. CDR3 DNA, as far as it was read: TGTGCCAGCAGCCTAGGTGGACTAGCAGCATACGAG. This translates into CASSLGGLAAYE. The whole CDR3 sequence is CASSLGGLAAYEQYF.

Here the CDR3 reads CASSRQGVGNIQYF. CDR3 DNA (partial): TGTGCCAGCAGTCGGCAGGGAGTTGGAAACATT. The rearrangement uses TRBV2 and TRBJ2-4, with D perhaps given as TRBD1 or TRBD2 (5 bases each). The read ends 3 residues shy of where the CDR3 ends; the end is completed using the germline J gene. The germline gives CDR1 SNHLY, CDR2 FYNNEI. The V gene lost 5 bases and the J gene lost 6 bases, with 14 bases spanning the gap. The CDR3 is 14 amino acids. Together with reference TRBV2 and TRBJ2-4, the CDR3 gives the full variable domain: EPEVTQTPSHQVTQMGQEVILRCVPISNHLYFYWYRQILGQKVEFLVSFYNNEISEKSEIFDDQFSVERPDGSNFTLKIRSTKLEDSAMYFCASSRQGVGNIQYFGAGTRLSVL.

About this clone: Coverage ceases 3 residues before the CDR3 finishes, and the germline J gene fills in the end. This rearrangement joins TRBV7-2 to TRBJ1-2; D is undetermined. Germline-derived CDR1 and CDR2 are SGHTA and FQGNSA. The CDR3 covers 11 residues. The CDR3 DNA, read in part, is TGTGCCAGCAGCTACACAGATACC. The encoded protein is CASSYTDT. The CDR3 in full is CASSYTDTYTF.

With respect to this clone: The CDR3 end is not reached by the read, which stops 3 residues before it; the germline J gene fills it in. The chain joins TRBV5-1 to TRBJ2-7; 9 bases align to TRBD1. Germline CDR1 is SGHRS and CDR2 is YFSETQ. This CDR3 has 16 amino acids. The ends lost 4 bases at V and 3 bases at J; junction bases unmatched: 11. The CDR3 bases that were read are TGCGCCAGCAGCGTAGACAGGGGGAATTCTCTCTACGAG. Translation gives CASSVDRGNSLYE. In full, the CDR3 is CASSVDRGNSLYEQYF. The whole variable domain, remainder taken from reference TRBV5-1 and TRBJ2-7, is KAGVTQTPRYLIKTRGQQVTLSCSPISGHRSVSWYQQTPGQGLQFLFEYFSETQRNKGNFPGRFSGRQFSNSRSEMNVSTLELGDSALYLCASSVDRGNSLYEQYFGPGTRLTVT.

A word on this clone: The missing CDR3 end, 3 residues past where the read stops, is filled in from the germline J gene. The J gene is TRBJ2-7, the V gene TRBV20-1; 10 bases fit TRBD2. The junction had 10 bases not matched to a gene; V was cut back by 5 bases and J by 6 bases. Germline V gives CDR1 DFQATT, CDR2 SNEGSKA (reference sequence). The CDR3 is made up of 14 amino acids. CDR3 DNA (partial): TGCAGTGCTCGGGCGAGCGGGAGGGCCGGCGAG. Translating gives CSARASGRAGE. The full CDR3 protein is CSARASGRAGEQYF.

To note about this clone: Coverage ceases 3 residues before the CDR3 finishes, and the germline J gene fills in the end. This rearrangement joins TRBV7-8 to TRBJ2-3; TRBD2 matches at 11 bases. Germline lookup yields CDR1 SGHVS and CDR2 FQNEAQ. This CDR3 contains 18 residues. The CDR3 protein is CASSLPRRLAGGKETQYF. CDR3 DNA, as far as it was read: TGTGCCAGCAGCTTACCCCGGCGGCTAGCGGGGGGCAAAGAGACG.

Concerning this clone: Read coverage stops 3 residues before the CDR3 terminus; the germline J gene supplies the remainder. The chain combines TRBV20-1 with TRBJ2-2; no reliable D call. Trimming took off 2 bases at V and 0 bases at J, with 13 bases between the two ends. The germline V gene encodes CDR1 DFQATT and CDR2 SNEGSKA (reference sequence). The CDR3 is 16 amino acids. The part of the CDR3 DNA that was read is TGCAGTGCTAGAACCCTTGGCGGCCCGAACACCGGGGAG. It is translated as CSARTLGGPNTGE. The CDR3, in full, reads CSARTLGGPNTGELFF.

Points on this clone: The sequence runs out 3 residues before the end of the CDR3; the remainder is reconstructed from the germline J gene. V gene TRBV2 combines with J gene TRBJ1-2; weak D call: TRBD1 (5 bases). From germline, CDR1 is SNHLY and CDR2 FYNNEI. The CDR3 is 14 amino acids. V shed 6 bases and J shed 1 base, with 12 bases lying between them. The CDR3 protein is CASSGQGNNYGYTF. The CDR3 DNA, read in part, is TGTGCCAGCAGCGGGCAGGGAAATAACTATGGC.

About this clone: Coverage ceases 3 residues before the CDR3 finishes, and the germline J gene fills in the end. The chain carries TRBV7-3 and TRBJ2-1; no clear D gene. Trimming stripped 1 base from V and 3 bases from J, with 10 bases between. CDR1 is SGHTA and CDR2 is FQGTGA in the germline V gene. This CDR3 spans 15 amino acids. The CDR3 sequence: CASSLRSGGYNEQFF. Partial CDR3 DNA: TGTGCCAGCAGCTTAAGATCTGGCGGCTACAATGAG.

Partial CDR3 DNA: TGCGCCAGCAGCTTAGGAGGGTATAGCAATCAGCCC. It encodes CASSLGGYSNQP. The full CDR3 reads CASSLGGYSNQPQHF. V and J are TRBV5-1 and TRBJ1-5; no firm D call. The sequenced fragment ends 3 residues before the CDR3 boundary, so the rest is inferred from the germline J gene. Between the trimmed V and J ends, which lost 2 bases and 0 bases, there was a span of 9 bases. The germline CDR1 and CDR2 sequences are SGHRS and YFSETQ. The CDR3 is made up of 15 amino acids.

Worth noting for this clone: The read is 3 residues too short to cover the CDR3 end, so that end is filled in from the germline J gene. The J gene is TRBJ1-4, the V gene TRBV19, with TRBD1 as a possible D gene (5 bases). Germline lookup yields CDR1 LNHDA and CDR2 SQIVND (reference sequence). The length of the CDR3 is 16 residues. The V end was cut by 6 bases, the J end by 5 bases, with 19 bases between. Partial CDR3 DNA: TGTGCCAGTAGAGGCCAGGGTAGGTCGGAGAATGAAAAA. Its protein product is CASRGQGRSENEK. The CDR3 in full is CASRGQGRSENEKLFF.

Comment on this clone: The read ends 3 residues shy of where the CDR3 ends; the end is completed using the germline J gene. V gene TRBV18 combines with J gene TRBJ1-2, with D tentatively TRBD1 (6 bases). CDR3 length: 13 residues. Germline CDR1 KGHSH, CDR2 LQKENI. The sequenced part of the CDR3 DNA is TGTGCCAGCTCACCCGCTAGGGACAATGAC. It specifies CASSPARDND. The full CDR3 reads CASSPARDNDYTF.

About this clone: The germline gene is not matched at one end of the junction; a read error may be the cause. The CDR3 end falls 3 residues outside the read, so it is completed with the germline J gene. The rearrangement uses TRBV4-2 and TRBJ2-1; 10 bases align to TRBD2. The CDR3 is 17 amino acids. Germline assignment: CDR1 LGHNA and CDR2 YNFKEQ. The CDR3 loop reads CASSQARTSGSYNEQFF. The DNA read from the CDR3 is TGCGCCAGCAGCCAAGCAAGGACTAGCGGATCGTACAATGAG.

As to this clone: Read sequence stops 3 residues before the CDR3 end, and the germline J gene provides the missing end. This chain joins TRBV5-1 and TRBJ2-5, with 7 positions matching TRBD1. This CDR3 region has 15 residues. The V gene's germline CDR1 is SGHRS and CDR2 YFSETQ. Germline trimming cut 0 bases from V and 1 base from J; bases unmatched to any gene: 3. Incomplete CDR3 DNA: TGCGCCAGCAGCTTGGACTGGGACAGCCAAGAGACC. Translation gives CASSLDWDSQET. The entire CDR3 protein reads CASSLDWDSQETQYF. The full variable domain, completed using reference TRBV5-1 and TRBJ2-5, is KAGVTQTPRYLIKTRGQQVTLSCSPISGHRSVSWYQQTPGQGLQFLFEYFSETQRNKGNFPGRFSGRQFSNSRSEMNVSTLELGDSALYLCASSLDWDSQETQYFGPGTRLLVL.

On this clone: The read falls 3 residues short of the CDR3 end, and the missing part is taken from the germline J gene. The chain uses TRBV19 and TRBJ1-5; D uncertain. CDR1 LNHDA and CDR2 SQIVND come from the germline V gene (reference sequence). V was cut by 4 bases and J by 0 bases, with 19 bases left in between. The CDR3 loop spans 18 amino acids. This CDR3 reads CASSKWAEALYSNQPQHF. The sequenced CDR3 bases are TGTGCCAGTAGTAAATGGGCAGAAGCTCTCTATAGCAATCAGCCC.

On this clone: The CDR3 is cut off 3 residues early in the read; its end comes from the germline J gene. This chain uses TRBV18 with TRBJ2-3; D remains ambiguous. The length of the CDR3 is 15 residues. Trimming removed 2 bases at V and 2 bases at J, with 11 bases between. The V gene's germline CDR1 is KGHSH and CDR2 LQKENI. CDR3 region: CASSPNRRDTDTQYF. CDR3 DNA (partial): TGTGCCAGCTCACCAAACAGACGAGACACAGATACG.

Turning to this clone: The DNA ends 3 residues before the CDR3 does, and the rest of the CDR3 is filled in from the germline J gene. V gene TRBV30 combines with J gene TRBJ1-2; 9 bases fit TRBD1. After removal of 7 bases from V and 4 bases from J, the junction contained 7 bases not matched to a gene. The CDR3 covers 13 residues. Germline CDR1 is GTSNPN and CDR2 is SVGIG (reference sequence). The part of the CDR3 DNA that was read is TGTGCCTTACAGGGGGCGGCGAGCTATGGC. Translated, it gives CALQGAASYG. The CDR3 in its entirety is CALQGAASYGYTF.

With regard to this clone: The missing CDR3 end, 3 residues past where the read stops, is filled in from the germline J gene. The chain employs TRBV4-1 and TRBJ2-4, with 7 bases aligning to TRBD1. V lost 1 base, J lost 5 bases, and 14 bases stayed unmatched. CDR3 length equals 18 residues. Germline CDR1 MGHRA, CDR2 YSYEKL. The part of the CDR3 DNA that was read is TGCGCCAGCAGCCAAGGGGTCGCCAGGGGGTGGGTTGAAAACATT. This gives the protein CASSQGVARGWVENI. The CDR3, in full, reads CASSQGVARGWVENIQYF.